The 6 T cell receptor beta chains reported below all come from one sample, sequenced in a study of cytomegalovirus exposure and HLA in healthy donors. The PCR had 60 Vbeta and 13 Jbeta primers. TCRdb's copy holds only in-frame clones and misses some; the assay was immunoSEQ multiplex PCR. The table lists about 190,000 clones, roughly three quarters of them singletons. Sequencing used PBMCs. The receptor set was obtained from a woman aged 45-60 years in good health and CMV-seronegative.

The chain uses TRBV15 and TRBJ1-4; D is undetermined. V dropped 1 base and J dropped 4 bases, with 4 bases sitting between them. The CDR3 loop spans 13 amino acids. The germline gives CDR1 LNHNV, CDR2 YYDKDF (reference sequence). CDR3 residues: CATSRGVNEKLFF. The DNA for the CDR3 is TGTGCCACCAGCAGAGGAGTTAATGAAAAACTGTTTTTT.

This clone was seen a handful of times. J is TRBJ2-2 and V is TRBV28, with 11 bases that match TRBD1. Germline CDR1 is MDHEN and CDR2 is SYDVKM. The CDR3 is made up of 16 amino acids. The trim removed 5 bases at V and 6 bases at J, leaving 8 bases unmatched. The CDR3 region is CASSAGQGAMAGELFF. Here the CDR3 DNA reads TGTGCCAGCAGTGCCGGACAGGGGGCGATGGCCGGGGAGCTGTTTTTT.

This chain connects TRBV7-2 to TRBJ2-3, with 9 bases matching TRBD1. CDR1 and CDR2 from the germline V gene are SGHTA and FQGNSA. Trimming removed 5 bases from V and 4 bases from J; junction bases left unmatched: 10. There are 16 residues in the CDR3. The CDR3 bases are TGTGCCAGCAGCCAGAACAGGGGGCGCCCCCCAGATACGCAGTATTTT. Protein product: CASSQNRGRPPDTQYF.

V is TRBV18 and J is TRBJ1-4, with D possibly matching TRBD1 (5 bases). V lost 4 bases and J lost 8, with 8 bases in between. Germline CDR1 reads KGHSH; CDR2 reads LQKENI. The CDR3 totals 12 residues. CDR3: CASSQGNEKLFF. The CDR3 DNA is TGTGCCAGCTCACAGGGGAACGAAAAACTGTTTTTT.

V and J are TRBV7-9 and TRBJ2-7; TRBD1 agrees at 7 bases. V shed 2 bases and J 5 bases; nucleotides not matched to a gene: 9. Germline assignment: CDR1 SEHNR and CDR2 FQNEAQ (reference sequence). The CDR3 is 15 residues long. CDR3 bases: TGTGCCAGCAGCTTATCTCCCAGGGGGTTCCACGAGCAGTACTTC. The encoded protein is CASSLSPRGFHEQYF.

The chain recombines TRBV6-5 with TRBJ2-5; D not resolved. With 5 bases removed from V and 2 bases from J, the gap between germline ends came to 12 bases. This CDR3 is 14 amino acids long. Germline values: CDR1 MNHEY, CDR2 SVGAGI. The CDR3 reads CASSERPAQETQYF. In DNA form, the CDR3 reads TGTGCCAGCAGTGAGAGGCCAGCTCAAGAGACCCAGTACTTC.